The rows below give T cell receptor beta chains drawn from one sample of a study of T cell responses to AZD1222 COVID-19 vaccine. The assay was immunoSEQ multiplex PCR, and TCRdb's table has in-frame clones only and misses some. Among 110,000 to 150,000 clones, over 75% were seen once, and the ten largest hold around 7.8%. The sample in question was peripheral blood, obtained on day 0 of AZD1222 vaccination. The receptors were gathered from an adult in good health. CDR3s include the opening cysteine and the closing phenylalanine or tryptophan. The order of the fields is J gene, D gene, clone size, V gene, CDR3 DNA, CDR3 protein. The D gene is left open where the match is weak. Where a row states a size, it is once, few, many or the class of an expanded clone; other rows omit it.

>TRBJ1-5|.|.|TRBV5-1
TGCGCCAGCAGCTTGGGTGGGGAGCGAATTCAGCCCCAGCATTTT
CASSLGGERIQPQHF
>TRBJ2-3|TRBD2|few|TRBV15
TGTGCCACCAGCAGCCTTTTTAGCGGGTCACCTAGCACAGATACGCAGTATTTT
CATSSLFSGSPSTDTQYF
>TRBJ1-4|TRBD1|.|TRBV6-2/TRBV6-3
TGTGCCAGCAGTTACGGGACAGGGGGTTACGAAAAACTGTTTTTT
CASSYGTGGYEKLFF
>TRBJ2-7|TRBD1|.|TRBV6-5
TGTGCCAGCGGCCTTGGGACAGGACAAACCTACGAGCAGTACTTC
CASGLGTGQTYEQYF
>TRBJ2-3|.|.|TRBV19
TGTGCCAGTACGGCCGGCACTAGCACAGATACGCAGTATTTT
CASTAGTSTDTQYF
>TRBJ2-7|.|once|TRBV12-3/TRBV12-4
TGTGCCAGCAGTTTAGGGTCCTACGAGCAGTACTTC
CASSLGSYEQYF
>TRBJ2-1|.|few|TRBV4-2
TGTGCCAGCAGCCAAGATTGGGGGGGCGCCTACAATGAGCAGTTCTTC
CASSQDWGGAYNEQFF
>TRBJ2-5|TRBD1|.|TRBV6-5
TGTGCCAGCAGTACCGGACAGGGGGCAGGAGAGACCCAGTACTTC
CASSTGQGAGETQYF
>TRBJ2-5|.|.|TRBV5-4
TGTGCCAGCAGCCCCGACTGGAGAGAGACCCAGTACTTC
CASSPDWRETQYF
>TRBJ1-2|.|few|TRBV27
TGTGCCAGCAGTTTGGGTGGGACAAATGGCTACACCTTC
CASSLGGTNGYTF
>TRBJ2-4|.|.|TRBV5-4
TGTGCCAGCAGCTTGGTATCCGAAAACATTCAGTACTTC
CASSLVSENIQYF
>TRBJ2-1|TRBD2|few|TRBV27
TGTGCCAGCAGTTTACTGGGGGGGACTTACAATGAGCAGTTCTTC
CASSLLGGTYNEQFF
>TRBJ2-7|.|.|TRBV7-8
TGTGCCAGCAGACCTAAAACCAACTACGAGCAGTACTTC
CASRPKTNYEQYF
>TRBJ1-5|TRBD1|.|TRBV6-2/TRBV6-3
TGTGCCAGCAGTTACTCACAGGGGGCGAAGCAGCCCCAGCATTTT
CASSYSQGAKQPQHF
>TRBJ1-6|.|.|TRBV9
TGTGCCAGCAGCGTAGATCGGAGGGGGAATTCACCCCTCCACTTT
CASSVDRRGNSPLHF
>TRBJ2-5|.|.|TRBV10-2
TGCGCCAGCAGTGACGGGCGGACTGTCCAAGAGACCCAGTACTTC
CASSDGRTVQETQYF
>TRBJ1-1|.|.|TRBV19
TGTGCCAGTAGTATGCGGGAAACTAACACTGAAGCTTTCTTT
CASSMRETNTEAFF
>TRBJ2-1|.|.|TRBV4-1
TGCGCCAGCAGACGACTAAATGAGCAGTTCTTC
CASRRLNEQFF
>TRBJ2-2|.|.|TRBV7-7
TGTGCTAGCAGCTTAGCAGGGGGAGGCATCGGGGAGCTGTTTTTT
CASSLAGGGIGELFF
>TRBJ2-3|.|.|TRBV9
TGTGCCAGCAGCGTTTCCGGTGGAAGAACAGATACGCAGTATTTT
CASSVSGGRTDTQYF
>TRBJ2-5|.|.|TRBV3-1/TRBV3-2
TGTGCCAGCAGCCAATCCGCGGGCCGGGAAGAGACCCAGTACTTC
CASSQSAGREETQYF
>TRBJ1-3|.|.|TRBV4-1
TGCGCCAGCAGCCTCCTTACGGGGCCATCTGGAAACACCATATATTTT
CASSLLTGPSGNTIYF
>TRBJ2-1|TRBD2|.|TRBV4-1
TGCGCCAGCAGCCAAACTAGCGGGAACTACAATGAGCAGTTCTTC
CASSQTSGNYNEQFF
>TRBJ1-6|.|.|TRBV7-8
TGTGCCAGCAGCTCCGGCAGTACCTATTCACCCCTCCACTTT
CASSSGSTYSPLHF
>TRBJ1-1|TRBD1|.|TRBV3-1/TRBV3-2
TGTGCCAGCAGCCTTCAGGGGGACACTGAAGCTTTCTTT
CASSLQGDTEAFF
>TRBJ2-7|.|.|TRBV29-1
TGCAGCGTTGAAGATCTAAATAACAGACCCTACGAGCAGTACTTC
CSVEDLNNRPYEQYF
>TRBJ2-3|.|few|TRBV11-3
TGTGCCAGCAGCTTGGGTACAGGCGGCACAGATACGCAGTATTTT
CASSLGTGGTDTQYF
>TRBJ1-2|.|.|TRBV2
TGTGCCAGCAGCCCCAGACAGTCCTTTTATGGCTACACCTTC
CASSPRQSFYGYTF
>TRBJ2-1|TRBD2|.|TRBV6-4
TGTGCCAGCAGAGGTAGCGGGAGGGTTGAGCAGTTCTTC
CASRGSGRVEQFF
>TRBJ1-5|TRBD1|few|TRBV2
TGTGCCAGCGAAGGGGGCCATGATAGCAATCAGCCCCAGCATTTT
CASEGGHDSNQPQHF
>TRBJ2-1|.|.|TRBV11-2
TGTGCCAGCACTCCAAACCGGCTCGGCTACAATGAGCAGTTCTTC
CASTPNRLGYNEQFF
>TRBJ2-7|.|.|TRBV27
TGTGCCAGCAGTTTAACAGGGAGCTCCTACGAGCAGTACTTC
CASSLTGSSYEQYF
>TRBJ1-1|.|.|TRBV12-3/TRBV12-4
TGTGCCAGCAGTTTTTTCGGGGGGACTGAAGCTTTCTTT
CASSFFGGTEAFF
>TRBJ2-1|.|.|TRBV2
TGTGCCAGCAGTGAATACAATGAGCAGTTCTTC
CASSEYNEQFF
>TRBJ2-7|.|.|TRBV23-1
TGCGCCAGCAGTCACAAGCCCGTTTACGAGCAGTACTTC
CASSHKPVYEQYF
>TRBJ2-1|.|.|TRBV5-4
TGTGCCAGCAGCTGGTTGGAGAAACCTTACAATGAGCAGTTCTTC
CASSWLEKPYNEQFF
>TRBJ1-1|TRBD1|.|TRBV5-1
TGCGCCAGCAGCGGATCAGGGGGCGCGTACACTGAAGCTTTCTTT
CASSGSGGAYTEAFF
>TRBJ1-5|.|.|TRBV5-1
TGCGCCAGCAGCTTGGCGGGCAGGGAAGGTCAGCCCCAGCATTTT
CASSLAGREGQPQHF
>TRBJ1-2|TRBD1|.|TRBV9
TGTGCCAGCAGCGTAGGGGTGACAGGGGCCATGGGCTATGGCTACACCTTC
CASSVGVTGAMGYGYTF
>TRBJ1-2|.|.|TRBV18
TGTGCCAGCTCACCCGGGACTTACAACTATGGCTACACCTTC
CASSPGTYNYGYTF
>TRBJ1-2|TRBD1|.|TRBV18
TGTGCCAGCTCACCCTCGCAGGGGGCATTGGCTTCCACCTTC
CASSPSQGALASTF
>TRBJ1-5|.|.|TRBV21-1
TGTGCCAGCAGCAAAGTTCGGAGGGGCTCTCAGCCCCAGCATTTT
CASSKVRRGSQPQHF
>TRBJ1-6|TRBD1|few|TRBV28
TGTGCCAGCCAAACCTTAGACAGGGTTTCACCCCTCCACTTT
CASQTLDRVSPLHF
>TRBJ1-6|.|few|TRBV28
TGTGCCAGCTGGACCTTCCTCGGGGGTTCACCCCTCCACTTT
CASWTFLGGSPLHF
>TRBJ1-2|.|.|TRBV18
TGTGCCAGCTCACTTGGGCAGGGGAATGGGAACTATGGCTACACCTTC
CASSLGQGNGNYGYTF
>TRBJ1-2|.|few|TRBV2
TGTGCCAGCAGTGAGTGGGCGGACTACACCTTC
CASSEWADYTF
>TRBJ1-2|TRBD1|.|TRBV28
TGTGCCAGCAGTTTCCGAGACAGGGTCTATGGCTACACCTTC
CASSFRDRVYGYTF
>TRBJ1-2|.|.|TRBV30
TGTGCCTGGAGCCCTGGGCTCGGCTACACCTTC
CAWSPGLGYTF